This T cell receptor beta chain was captured by sequencing in a study of shared clonotypes between healthy human individuals. The V segment lost 7 bases and the J segment 1 base; nucleotides outside the gene matches: 1. From germline, CDR1 is ENHRY and CDR2 SYGVKD. The CDR3 has 13 amino acids. Clones were sequenced by immunoSEQ multiplex PCR, and TCRdb holds only the in-frame ones, with some missing. Seen here are millions of clones, approximately 92% observed once, and the top ten hold over 0.12%. This clone was seen once. This sequence was found in a man aged 18-30 years in good health. The sample taken for sequencing was naive CD4+ T cells sorted from blood. Subset here: CD45RA+ positively selected. The chain joins TRBV10-3 to TRBJ2-5, with 9 bases fitting TRBD2. The CDR3 reads CAIKLAGQETQYF. DNA for the CDR3: TGTGCCATCAAACTAGCGGGCCAAGAGACCCAGTACTTC.